The present T cell receptor (beta chain) was sequenced within a study of brain T cells in children with intractable seizures. Overall study findings and caveats: Only CDR3 sequence similarity suggested viral specificity, without known HCMV serostatus.

Remarks on this clone: Its antigen remains unidentified.

Only cases whose brain tissue showed the highest T cell transcript signatures were sequenced. At least one anti-epileptic drug was given before surgery. V gave up 2 bases and J gave up 1 base; unmatched junction bases: 0. This CDR3 spans 14 amino acids. Germline CDR1 and CDR2: GTSNPN and SVGIG (reference sequence). TCRdb keeps only in-frame clones here, not all; method: immunoSEQ multiplex PCR. The sample has 95,000 to 120,000 clones, around 94% seen once. The TCR comes from a boy younger than two with hemimegalencephaly and intractable seizures. The sample was peripheral blood, taken at surgery. This chain connects TRBV30 to TRBJ2-2, with 8 bases identical to TRBD2. CDR3 sequence (DNA): TGTGCCTGGAGTAGCGGGAGGAACACCGGGGAGCTGTTTTTT. Its protein is CAWSSGRNTGELFF.